This T cell receptor beta chain was sequenced in a study of T-cell memory formation after mild COVID-19. Study-wide results and limits: Pre-infection memory already had some responding clones, implying cross-reactive memory joined.

The germline gives CDR1 SGHTA, CDR2 FQGTGA. With 5 bases removed from V and 5 bases from J, the gap between germline ends came to 11 bases. This CDR3 region has 13 residues. This clonotype occurred a few times. Its antigen is unidentified. Employing constant-segment primers, 5'RACE generated TCR alpha and TCR beta cDNA libraries bearing sample barcodes and UMIs. TCRdb re-analysed the 5' RACE reads in MiXCR, keeping a single row per CDR3 protein. The sample includes roughly 370,000 distinct CDR3 sequences, 15% to 20% of them seen just once. The clonotype originates from a man aged 18 to 29 who had mild COVID-19 (a few samples of this study predate the infection). Cell type and time point are not known. Sample: PBMCs or a T cell subset sorted from them (not recorded which). The gene calls are TRBV7-3 and TRBJ2-3; a possible D gene is TRBD1 (5 bases). Here the CDR3 DNA reads TGTGCCAGCAGCATCCAGGGATTAGATACGCAGTATTTT. Translating gives CASSIQGLDTQYF.